Listed below are T cell receptor beta chains from one sample, sequenced in a study of cytomegalovirus exposure and HLA in healthy donors. Profiling relied on immunoSEQ multiplex PCR, and the TCRdb table lists in-frame clones only, not all of them. The data show 250,000 to 350,000 clones, 88% seen once. Sequencing was carried out using PBMCs. These receptors were obtained from a man aged 30 to 39 in good health and CMV-seronegative. Each CDR3 is given with its conserved first and last residue. D genes are given only for firm matches. The size field is filled for only some rows; it gives once, few, many or a size class.

TRBJ2-5 | - | - | TRBV6-5 | TGTGCCAGCAGTTACGACTGGGTAGAGACCCAGTACTTC | CASSYDWVETQYF
TRBJ1-4 | - | - | TRBV4-1 | TGCGCCAGCAGCCAGCACCCTACGGGGGTTGGTAATGAAAAACTGTTTTTT | CASSQHPTGVGNEKLFF
TRBJ1-1 | few | - | TRBV29-1 | TGCAGCGCGGACACCAACACTGAAGCTTTCTTT | CSADTNTEAFF
TRBJ2-1 | - | - | TRBV13 | TGTGCCAGCTCGACCGGGACACAAAGAAGCAATGAGCAGTTCTTC | CASSTGTQRSNEQFF
TRBJ2-5 | - | TRBD2 | TRBV2 | TGTGCCAGCAGTCTCCGGAGCGGGGGGGCCCTAGAGACCCAGTACTTC | CASSLRSGGALETQYF
TRBJ2-2 | - | TRBD1 | TRBV19 | TGTGCCAGTAGTACAAACAGGGGATGGACCGGGGAGCTGTTTTTT | CASSTNRGWTGELFF
TRBJ1-2 | - | - | TRBV5-5 | TGTGCCAGCAGCTTGGCAGGGGTCTATGGCTACACCTTC | CASSLAGVYGYTF
TRBJ1-2 | - | TRBD1 | TRBV4-1 | TGCGCCAGCAGCCACGGGGTGGGACAGATCGATGGCTACACCTTC | CASSHGVGQIDGYTF
TRBJ2-3 | once | TRBD2 | TRBV5-1 | TGCGCCAGCAGCTTTGGGGCTAGCGGGTACACAGATACGCAGTATTTT | CASSFGASGYTDTQYF
TRBJ2-1 | - | TRBD2 | TRBV5-1 | TGCGCCAGCAGCCTGCGGGCGGGGGGGCCGTTTGATGAGCAGTTCTTC | CASSLRAGGPFDEQFF
TRBJ1-2 | - | TRBD1 | TRBV6-4 | TGTGCCAGCCACAGGACAGGCGGCCCTACTAACTATGGCTACACCTTC | CASHRTGGPTNYGYTF
TRBJ2-1 | - | - | TRBV29-1 | TGCAGCGGGGGGCCCTACGACGGTGAGCAGTTCTTC | CSGGPYDGEQFF
TRBJ1-2 | - | - | TRBV2 | TGTGCCAGCAGTGAACGGGTGCGCGGCTACACCTTC | CASSERVRGYTF
TRBJ1-1 | - | TRBD1 | TRBV6-6 | TGTGCCAGCAAGGGACAGGGAGGGAACACTGAAGCTTTCTTT | CASKGQGGNTEAFF
TRBJ1-1 | - | - | TRBV15 | TGTGCCACCAGCAGAGTTGAACTGAGAGACACTGAAGCTTTCTTT | CATSRVELRDTEAFF
TRBJ2-2 | - | - | TRBV7-9 | TGTGCCAGCAGCTTAGGTACAGGGTACACCGGGGAGCTGTTTTTT | CASSLGTGYTGELFF
TRBJ2-7 | - | - | TRBV4-3 | TGCGCCAGCAGCCAAGAGGGGGGACAGCCTACTTACGAGCAGTACTTC | CASSQEGGQPTYEQYF
TRBJ1-5 | - | - | TRBV7-8 | TGTGCCAGCAGCTTAGAGCCCGGGACACTGTATCAGCCCCAGCATTTT | CASSLEPGTLYQPQHF
TRBJ2-1 | - | TRBD2 | TRBV9 | TGTGCCAGCAGCGTATACGGGGGGGCGATTGAGCAGTTCTTC | CASSVYGGAIEQFF
TRBJ1-3 | - | - | TRBV6-1 | TGTGCCAGCAGTGAAGGGAGCTCTGGAAACACCATATATTTT | CASSEGSSGNTIYF
TRBJ1-5 | - | - | TRBV6-1 | TGTGCCAGCCGTGGTTTGCGCGGATCGGGTCAGCCCCAGCATTTT | CASRGLRGSGQPQHF
TRBJ2-4 | - | TRBD2 | TRBV10-1 | TGCGCCAGCAGTGAGTCGAAACTAGCGGGGAGAAACATTCAGTACTTC | CASSESKLAGRNIQYF
TRBJ2-3 | - | TRBD1 | TRBV19 | TGTGCCAGTAGACAGACAGGGTACACAGATACGCAGTATTTT | CASRQTGYTDTQYF
TRBJ1-1 | - | TRBD1 | TRBV10-3 | TGTGCCAGCGGACAGGGGAACACTGAAGCTTTCTTT | CASGQGNTEAFF
TRBJ2-2 | once | TRBD1 | TRBV27 | TGTGCCAGCAGGGCCTCCGGGACAGGGGCCCCCGGGGAGCTGTTTTTT | CASRASGTGAPGELFF
TRBJ1-5 | - | - | TRBV10-3 | TGTGCCATCAGCCCAGGGGGCAATCAGCCCCAGCATTTT | CAISPGGNQPQHF